Listed here are 17 T cell receptor beta chains from one sample, sequenced in a study of identical twins. TCRdb itself ran the 5' RACE reads through MiXCR, one entry per CDR3 protein. Found here are around 650,000 distinct CDR3 sequences, less than 9% of them singletons; the top ten hold over 1.5%. These data were likewise used in another study, on yellow fever vaccine responses in identical twins.

The sample taken for sequencing was PBMCs. These receptors all come from a woman under 30 in good health.

Notes on this clonotype: This sequence may be a read error, since a much larger clone differs from it by one base. J is TRBJ2-1 and V is TRBV2; 11 bases map to TRBD2. The CDR3 contains 13 residues. Germline V CDR1 and CDR2: SNHLY, FYNNEI. The CDR3 here is CASQGLAVNEKFF. CDR3 bases: TGTGCCAGCCAGGGACTAGCGGTGAATGAGAAGTTCTTC.

A few counts support this clonotype. CDR3 protein: CASSPTWETKNIQYF. The CDR3 DNA is TGTGCCAGCAGCCCCACCTGGGAGACCAAAAACATTCAGTACTTC. The chain couples TRBV3-1 to TRBJ2-4; D possibly corresponds to TRBD2 (5 bases). The CDR3 is made up of 15 amino acids. V was clipped by 4 bases and J by 2 bases, with 12 bases between them. Looked up from germline, CDR1 is LGHDT and CDR2 is YNNKEL (reference sequence).

This clonotype was seen a few times. The V call is TRBV25-1, the J call TRBJ2-7, with D possibly being TRBD2 (5 bases). This CDR3 contains 14 residues. V gave up 0 bases and J gave up 2 bases, with 8 bases separating them. Germline CDR1 is MGHDK and CDR2 is SYGVNS. This CDR3 is CASSEYGKPYEQYF. The CDR3 coding sequence is TGTGCCAGCAGTGAATACGGGAAACCCTACGAGCAGTACTTC.

This clonotype was seen more than once but under ten times. V usage is TRBV28 and J usage is TRBJ1-3; the match to TRBD1 covers 7 bases. CDR3 length: 19 residues. CDR1 is MDHEN and CDR2 is SYDVKM in the germline V gene. V trimming: 6 bases; J trimming: 0 bases; junction bases outside the gene matches: 17. CDR3 region: CASSSTYWDSSISGNTIYF. As DNA, the CDR3 is TGTGCCAGCAGCTCTACTTACTGGGACAGCTCCATCTCTGGAAACACCATATATTTT.

This clonotype was observed many times. V is TRBV5-1 and J is TRBJ2-2; no definite D call. Germline assignment: CDR1 SGHRS and CDR2 YFSETQ. With 0 bases removed from V and 4 bases from J, the gap between germline ends came to 10 bases. This CDR3 has 15 residues. This CDR3 reads CASSLASGSTGELFF. The CDR3 nucleotides are TGCGCCAGCAGCTTGGCCTCCGGTTCCACCGGGGAGCTGTTTTTT.

V and J are TRBV6-4 and TRBJ2-3; 10 bases align to TRBD2. The CDR3 is 15 residues long. J was trimmed by 4 bases and V by 5 bases; bases with no gene match: 6. CDR1 MRHNA and CDR2 SNTAGT come from the germline V gene. DNA for the CDR3: TGTGCCAGCAGTCTCCAGCGGGGGGGGGCAGATACGCAGTATTTT. This codes for CASSLQRGGADTQYF.

This clonotype occurred a few times. The V and J genes are TRBV6-1 and TRBJ2-7, with a tentative D call TRBD2 (6 bases). The CDR3 spans 13 residues. Trimming took off 6 bases at V and 6 bases at J, with 15 bases between the two ends. In germline, CDR1 is MNHNS, CDR2 SASEGT. This CDR3 reads CASRSGPHREQYF. The CDR3 DNA follows: TGTGCCAGCAGGAGCGGGCCCCACCGCGAGCAGTACTTC.

At least ten counts were recorded for this clonotype. The chain has TRBV15 and TRBJ1-2; D uncertain. This CDR3 has 14 residues. V was shortened by 0 bases and J by 4 bases, with 9 bases between the two germline ends. The germline gives CDR1 LNHNV, CDR2 YYDKDF (reference sequence). CDR3 sequence (DNA): TGTGCCACCAGCAGAGACGAAGGGAGCTATGGCTACACCTTC. Translated, it gives CATSRDEGSYGYTF.

This clonotype has at least ten counts. This chain joins TRBV27 and TRBJ2-4, with 10 bases that match TRBD2. Germline V gene data show CDR1 as MNHEY and CDR2 as SMNVEV (reference sequence). With V trimmed by 3 bases and J by 7 bases, 30 bases remained unmatched. This CDR3 region has 23 residues. CDR3 protein: CASSLISTTRVSASGSALNIQYF. Here the CDR3 DNA reads TGTGCCAGCAGTTTGATCTCTACGACCAGGGTATCGGCTAGCGGGAGCGCCCTCAACATTCAGTACTTC.

V and J are TRBV5-8 and TRBJ2-7; D unclear. Germline V gene data show CDR1 as SGHTS and CDR2 as YDEGEE. Trimming left V 5 bases short and J 5 bases short, with 14 bases between. This CDR3 is built from 13 residues. The CDR3 nucleotides are TGTGCCAGCAGAGCCCAGTGGGCACACGAGCAGTACGTC. This sequence encodes CASRAQWAHEQYV.

This clonotype was counted between two and nine times. V is TRBV3-1 and J is TRBJ2-5; no firm D call. This CDR3 is 15 amino acids long. V lost 3 bases, J lost 7 bases, and 18 bases lay in between. Germline V CDR1 and CDR2: LGHDT, YNNKEL (reference sequence). CDR3 sequence: CASSHIIPPSRTQYF. The CDR3 nucleotides are TGTGCCAGCAGCCATATTATCCCTCCGAGTCGGACCCAGTACTTC.

The chain is built from TRBV3-1 and TRBJ2-5; 7 positions match TRBD2. Germline CDR1 LGHDT, CDR2 YNNKEL (reference sequence). V dropped 5 bases and J dropped 2; count of bases not matched to a gene: 8. CDR3 length equals 15 residues. The CDR3 sequence: CASSRGLVSQETQYF. The CDR3, as DNA: TGTGCCAGCAGCAGAGGACTAGTCTCACAAGAGACCCAGTACTTC.

The chain employs TRBV6-4 and TRBJ1-2; a possible D gene is TRBD1 (6 bases). Germline CDR1 is MRHNA and CDR2 is SNTAGT. Trimming left V 0 bases short and J 6 bases short, with 14 bases between. The CDR3 extends over 15 amino acids. The DNA of the CDR3 is TGTGCCAGCAGTGACTCTGTCGGGGGGCAGGATGGCTACACCTTC. Amino acid sequence: CASSDSVGGQDGYTF.

This clonotype occurred many times. The chain couples TRBV3-1 to TRBJ1-1, with TRBD1 as a possible D gene (6 bases). The CDR3 sequence is 16 residues long. V dropped 2 bases and J dropped 6 bases, with 19 bases sitting between them. Germline CDR1 LGHDT, CDR2 YNNKEL (reference sequence). The CDR3 protein is CASSQPQGNKVAEAFF. The CDR3 DNA is TGTGCCAGCAGCCAACCTCAGGGGAACAAGGTTGCTGAAGCTTTCTTT.

This clonotype was found a few times. The chain joins TRBV19 to TRBJ2-1; D may be TRBD2 (6 bases). Per the germline V gene, CDR1 is LNHDA and CDR2 is SQIVND (reference sequence). V was cut by 6 bases and J by 6 bases, with 12 bases left in between. The CDR3 sequence is 13 residues long. CDR3 coding DNA: TGTGCCAGTAGGTCTAGCGCTGTCAATGAGCAGTTCTTC. This gives the protein CASRSSAVNEQFF.

The chain employs TRBV29-1 and TRBJ2-7, with a weak D call TRBD2 (5 bases). Germline CDR1 is SQVTM and CDR2 is ANQGSEA. This CDR3 contains 14 residues. V was shortened by 5 bases and J by 4 bases, with 18 bases between the two germline ends. The CDR3 DNA sequence: TGCAGCGTTCTCTCGGCAGCGGCCTCTTACGAGCAGTACTTC. Translating gives CSVLSAAASYEQYF.

This clonotype was recorded at least ten times. The gene calls are TRBV7-9 and TRBJ1-5; D remains unclear. Germline V CDR1 and CDR2: SEHNR, FQNEAQ (reference sequence). This CDR3 is built from 14 residues. Trimming removed 1 base from V and 4 bases from J, with 8 bases in between. The CDR3 protein is CASSLGTENQPQHF. The CDR3 DNA reads TGTGCCAGCAGCTTAGGGACCGAGAATCAGCCCCAGCATTTT.